The rows below give T cell receptor beta chains drawn from one sample of a study of regulatory T cells in long-lasting Graves disease. TCRdb ran MiXCR on the multiplex PCR reads and lists one entry per CDR3 protein. Here the sample spans 350,000 to 400,000 distinct CDR3 sequences, around 15% being singletons. These data also featured in a second study, about T cells in Graves' hyperthyroidism and ophthalmopathy.

Sequencing used peripheral blood mononuclear cells (PBMCs), obtained at new diagnosis, from a patient treated with antithyroid drugs. The receptors shown here come from a woman between 18 and 29 years old with Graves disease. Both conserved end residues are part of each CDR3. A D gene is named only where the DNA matches it firmly. Clone size is not always given. Where it is, it says once, few, many or a class for expanded clones.

J gene	D gene	V gene	clone size	CDR3 protein	CDR3 DNA
TRBJ2-3	TRBD2	TRBV6-2/TRBV6-3	many	CASSSSGPAGADTQYF	TGTGCCAGCAGTTCCTCGGGACCCGCGGGAGCAGATACGCAGTATTTT
TRBJ1-4	TRBD1	TRBV6-2/TRBV6-3	NA	CASSYSRDSPSEKLFF	TGTGCCAGCAGTTACTCCCGGGACAGCCCCAGTGAAAAACTGTTTTTT
TRBJ2-7	NA	TRBV5-1	many	CASSLDSGAIYEQYF	TGCGCCAGCAGCTTGGATTCGGGGGCCATCTACGAGCAGTACTTC
TRBJ2-7	NA	TRBV10-3	many	CAISEFAHSSYEQYF	TGTGCCATCAGCGAATTCGCCCACAGCTCCTACGAGCAGTACTTC
TRBJ2-3	TRBD2	TRBV28	many	CASSPTSGGRYETTDTQYF	TGTGCCAGCAGCCCGACTAGCGGGGGGAGATATGAGACCACAGATACGCAGTATTTT
TRBJ2-1	TRBD2	TRBV6-2/TRBV6-3	many	CASKQASGIPTEQFF	TGTGCCAGCAAACAGGCTAGCGGGATCCCCACTGAGCAGTTCTTC
TRBJ2-2	NA	TRBV7-2	many	CASSLEALTVNTGELFF	TGTGCCAGCAGCTTAGAGGCACTAACAGTGAACACCGGGGAGCTGTTTTTT
TRBJ1-1	NA	TRBV20-1	many	CSASGAVTEAFF	TGCAGTGCTTCGGGGGCGGTCACTGAAGCTTTCTTT
TRBJ2-2	TRBD2	TRBV5-6	NA	CASSGTSGRANTGELFF	TGTGCCAGCAGTGGGACTAGCGGGAGAGCGAACACCGGGGAGCTGTTTTTT
TRBJ2-7	TRBD2	TRBV5-1	NA	CASSFSGGTYEPYF	TGCGCCAGCAGCTTTAGCGGGGGCACCTACGAGCCGTACTTC
TRBJ1-3	TRBD1	TRBV9	NA	CASSVTGDRGNTIYF	TGTGCCAGCAGCGTGACAGGGGATCGTGGAAACACCATATATTTT
TRBJ1-5	NA	TRBV24-1	NA	CATSDLSGNQPQHF	TGTGCCACCAGTGATTTATCAGGGAATCAGCCCCAGCATTTT
TRBJ2-5	TRBD2	TRBV7-3	NA	CASSLPGLAGKETQYF	TGTGCCAGCAGTTTACCGGGACTAGCGGGGAAGGAGACCCAGTACTTC
TRBJ1-5	NA	TRBV6-2/TRBV6-3	few	CASSYGGGHQPQHF	TGTGCCAGCAGTTACGGGGGCGGACATCAGCCCCAGCATTTT
TRBJ2-5	NA	TRBV6-2/TRBV6-3	many	CASSGWGQARETQYF	TGTGCCAGCAGCGGATGGGGACAAGCCCGAGAGACCCAGTACTTC
TRBJ2-5	NA	TRBV7-3	few	CASSSFFGPQETQYF	TGTGCCAGCAGCTCATTCTTCGGGCCCCAAGAGACCCAGTACTTC
TRBJ1-1	TRBD1	TRBV5-1	many	CASSPLGQGDTEAFF	TGCGCCAGCAGCCCCCTTGGCCAGGGGGACACTGAAGCTTTCTTT
TRBJ2-3	NA	TRBV3-1	many	CASSEARGSGQYF	TGTGCCAGCAGCGAAGCAAGGGGCTCAGGGCAGTATTTT
TRBJ2-3	NA	TRBV11-2	few	CASSRGLLRFSTDTQYF	TGTGCCAGCAGCCGGGGACTCCTGAGGTTTAGCACAGATACGCAGTATTTT
TRBJ1-3	NA	TRBV30	NA	CAWSVPRQVSGNTIYF	TGTGCCTGGAGTGTACCCAGGCAAGTCTCTGGAAACACCATATATTTT
TRBJ2-2	NA	TRBV12-3/TRBV12-4	many	CASSFRLGGAHTGELFF	TGTGCCAGCAGTTTTAGGTTGGGGGGGGCCCACACCGGGGAGCTGTTTTTT
TRBJ1-3	NA	TRBV11-2	many	CASSLEGYSGNTIYF	TGTGCCAGCAGCCTAGAGGGGTACTCTGGAAACACCATATATTTT
TRBJ2-2	NA	TRBV3-1	many	CASSQGVGRGSGELFF	TGTGCCAGCAGCCAAGGAGTCGGCAGGGGTTCCGGGGAGCTGTTTTTT
TRBJ1-1	TRBD1	TRBV4-1	NA	CASSHPRGLGNTEAFF	TGCGCCAGCAGCCACCCAAGGGGGCTAGGGAACACTGAAGCTTTCTTT
TRBJ2-5	TRBD2	TRBV5-1	few	CASSTGLAEYYQETQYF	TGCGCCAGCAGCACAGGACTAGCGGAGTATTACCAAGAGACCCAGTACTTC
TRBJ2-3	TRBD2	TRBV6-1	many	CATELAGSTDTQYF	TGTGCCACCGAACTAGCGGGATCGACAGATACGCAGTATTTT
TRBJ2-1	NA	TRBV7-9	many	CASSPRGDEQFF	TGTGCCAGCAGCCCGAGAGGGGATGAGCAGTTCTTC
TRBJ2-5	TRBD1	TRBV12-3/TRBV12-4	many	CASSTTRDRVETQYF	TGTGCCAGCAGCACAACCCGGGACAGGGTGGAGACCCAGTACTTC
TRBJ2-7	NA	TRBV28	many	CASSGPSGGLQYF	TGTGCCAGCAGTGGACCCTCTGGGGGCCTGCAGTACTTC